The present T cell receptor (beta chain) was sequenced within a study of blood T cell repertoires in COVID-19. In the study overall: Material from acute and convalescent COVID-19 was sourced from the United States, Italy and Spain. Sources were T cells, B-cell-depleted T cells, or PBMCs; the material itself was cDNA or gDNA.

This clone was counted a single time. Original processing notes: Amplification of reference gene primers was used by the study to estimate nucleated cell counts. Sequencing was performed with immunoSEQ multiplex PCR; in TCRdb, only in-frame clones are kept and a portion is missing. The DNA was the basis for D and trimming; V, J and clone size are from that table. The repertoire holds around 18,000 clones, with under 85% as singletons. Seattle participants joined during active infection and were tracked over time. Losses at the gene ends were 0 bases for V and 4 bases for J; bases not matched to a gene: 5. This CDR3 has 15 residues. Looked up from germline, CDR1 is SNHLY and CDR2 is FYNNEI.

The chain combines TRBV2 with TRBJ2-7, with TRBD2 matching over 8 bases. The sequenced material came from peripheral blood. This sequence was found in a man aged 70 or older with COVID-19, enrolled during active disease. The CDR3 sequence: CASSEAGLGLYEQYF. CDR3 sequence (DNA): TGTGCCAGCAGTGAAGCGGGACTAGGCCTTTACGAGCAGTACTTC.